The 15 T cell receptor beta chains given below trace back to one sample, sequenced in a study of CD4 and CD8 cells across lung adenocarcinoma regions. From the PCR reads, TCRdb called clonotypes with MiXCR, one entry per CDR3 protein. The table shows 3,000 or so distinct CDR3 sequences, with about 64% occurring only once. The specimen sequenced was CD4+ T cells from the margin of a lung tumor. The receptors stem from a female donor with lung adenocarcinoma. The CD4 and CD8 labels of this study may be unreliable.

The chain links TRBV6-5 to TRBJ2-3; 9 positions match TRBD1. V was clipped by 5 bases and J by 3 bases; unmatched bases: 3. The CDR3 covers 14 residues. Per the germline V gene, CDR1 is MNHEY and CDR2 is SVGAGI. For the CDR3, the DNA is TGTGCCAGCAGTAACAGGGGGCTGACAGATACGCAGTATTTT. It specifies CASSNRGLTDTQYF.

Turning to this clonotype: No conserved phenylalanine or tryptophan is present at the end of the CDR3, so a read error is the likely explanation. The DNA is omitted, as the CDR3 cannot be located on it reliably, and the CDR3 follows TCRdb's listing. CDR3 residues: CAGSLLGAALL. The chain uses TRBV14 and TRBJ2-4; TRBD1 was called by the table and not checked on the DNA. 11 amino acids form the CDR3, both terminal residues included. Germline V gives CDR1 SGHDN, CDR2 FVKESK.

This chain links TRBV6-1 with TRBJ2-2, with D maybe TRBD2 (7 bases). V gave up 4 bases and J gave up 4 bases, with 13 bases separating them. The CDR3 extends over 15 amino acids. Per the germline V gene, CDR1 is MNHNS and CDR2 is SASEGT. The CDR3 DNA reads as TGTGCCAGCAGTGCCCGGGGGGCGAGCACCGGGGAGCTGTTTTTT. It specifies CASSARGASTGELFF.

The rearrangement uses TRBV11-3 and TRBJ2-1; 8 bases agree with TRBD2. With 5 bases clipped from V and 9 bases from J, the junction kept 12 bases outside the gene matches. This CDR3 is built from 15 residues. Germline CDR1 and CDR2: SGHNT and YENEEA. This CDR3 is CASSPVSGSLSEQFF. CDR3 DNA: TGTGCCAGCAGCCCGGTGAGCGGGAGTCTAAGTGAGCAGTTCTTC.

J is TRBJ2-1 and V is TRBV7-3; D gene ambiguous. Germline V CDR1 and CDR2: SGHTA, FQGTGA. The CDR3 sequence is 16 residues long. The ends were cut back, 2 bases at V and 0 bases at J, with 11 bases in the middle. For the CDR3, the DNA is TGTGCCAGCAGCTTACTTGCGGTAAGCTCCTACAATGAGCAGTTCTTC. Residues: CASSLLAVSSYNEQFF. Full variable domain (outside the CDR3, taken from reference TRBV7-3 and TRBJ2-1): GAGVSQTPSNKVTEKGKYVELRCDPISGHTALYWYRQSLGQGPEFLIYFQGTGAADDSGLPNDRFFAVRPEGSVSTLKIQRTERGDSAVYLCASSLLAVSSYNEQFFGPGTRLTVL.

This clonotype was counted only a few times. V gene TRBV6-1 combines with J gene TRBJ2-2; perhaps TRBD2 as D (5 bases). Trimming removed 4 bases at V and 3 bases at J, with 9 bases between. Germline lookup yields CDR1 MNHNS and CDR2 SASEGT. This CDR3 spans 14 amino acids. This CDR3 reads CASSVLGDTGELFF. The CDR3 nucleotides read TGTGCCAGCAGTGTGCTGGGAGACACCGGGGAGCTGTTTTTT.

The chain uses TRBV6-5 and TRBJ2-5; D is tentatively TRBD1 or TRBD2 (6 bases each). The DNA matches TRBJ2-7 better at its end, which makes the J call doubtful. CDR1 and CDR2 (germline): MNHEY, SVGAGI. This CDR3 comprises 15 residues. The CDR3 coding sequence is TGTGCCAGCAGTTACGCCGGGGGCGCATCGTACGAGCAGTACTTC. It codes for CASSYAGGASYEQYF.

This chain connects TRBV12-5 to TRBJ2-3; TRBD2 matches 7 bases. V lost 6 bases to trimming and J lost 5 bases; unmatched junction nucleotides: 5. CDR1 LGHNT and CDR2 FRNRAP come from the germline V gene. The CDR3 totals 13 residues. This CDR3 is CASGSGLGDTQYF. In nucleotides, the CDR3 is TGTGCTAGTGGCTCTGGACTAGGAGATACGCAGTATTTT.

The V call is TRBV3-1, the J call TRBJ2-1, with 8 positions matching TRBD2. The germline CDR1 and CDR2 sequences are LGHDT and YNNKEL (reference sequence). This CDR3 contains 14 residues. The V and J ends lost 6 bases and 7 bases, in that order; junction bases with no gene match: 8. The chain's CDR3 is CASRGSGSKNEQFF. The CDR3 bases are TGTGCCAGCAGGGGGAGCGGGAGTAAGAATGAGCAGTTCTTC.

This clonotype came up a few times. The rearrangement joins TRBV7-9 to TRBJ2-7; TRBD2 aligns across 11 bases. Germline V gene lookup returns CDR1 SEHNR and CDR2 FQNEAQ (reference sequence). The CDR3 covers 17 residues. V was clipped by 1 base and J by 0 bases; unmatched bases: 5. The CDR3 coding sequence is TGTGCCAGCAGCTTAGTACCTAGCGGGAGGAGCTCCTACGAGCAGTACTTC. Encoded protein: CASSLVPSGRSSYEQYF. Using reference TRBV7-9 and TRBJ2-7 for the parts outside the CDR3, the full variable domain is DTGVSQNPRHKITKRGQNVTFRCDPISEHNRLYWYRQTLGQGPEFLTYFQNEAQLEKSRLLSDRFSAERPKGSFSTLEIQRTEQGDSAMYLCASSLVPSGRSSYEQYFGPGTRLTVT.

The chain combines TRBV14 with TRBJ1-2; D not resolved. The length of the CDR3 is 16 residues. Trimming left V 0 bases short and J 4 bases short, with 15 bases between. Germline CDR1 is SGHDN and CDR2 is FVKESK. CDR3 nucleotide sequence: TGTGCCAGCAGCCAAGAGAGGGTTCATACTGCCTATGGCTACACCTTC. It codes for CASSQERVHTAYGYTF.

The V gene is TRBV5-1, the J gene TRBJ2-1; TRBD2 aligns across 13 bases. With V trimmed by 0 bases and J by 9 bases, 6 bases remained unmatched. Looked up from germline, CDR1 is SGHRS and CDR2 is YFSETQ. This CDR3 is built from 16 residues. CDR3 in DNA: TGCGCCAGCAGCTTGGCCGTGACTAGCGGGAGGCCTGAGCAGTTCTTC. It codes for CASSLAVTSGRPEQFF.

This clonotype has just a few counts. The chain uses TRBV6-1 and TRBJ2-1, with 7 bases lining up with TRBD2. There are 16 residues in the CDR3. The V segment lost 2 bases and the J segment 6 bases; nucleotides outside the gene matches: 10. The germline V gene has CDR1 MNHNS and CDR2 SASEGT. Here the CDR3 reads CASSELWTTGGNEQFF. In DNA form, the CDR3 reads TGTGCCAGCAGTGAACTATGGACTACGGGGGGCAATGAGCAGTTCTTC.

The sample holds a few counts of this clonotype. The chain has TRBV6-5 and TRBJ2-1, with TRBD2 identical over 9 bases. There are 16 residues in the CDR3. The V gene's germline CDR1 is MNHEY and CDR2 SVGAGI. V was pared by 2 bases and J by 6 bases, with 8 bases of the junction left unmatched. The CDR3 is CASSYPGLAGINEQFF. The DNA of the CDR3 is TGTGCCAGCAGTTACCCCGGGCTAGCGGGAATCAATGAGCAGTTCTTC.

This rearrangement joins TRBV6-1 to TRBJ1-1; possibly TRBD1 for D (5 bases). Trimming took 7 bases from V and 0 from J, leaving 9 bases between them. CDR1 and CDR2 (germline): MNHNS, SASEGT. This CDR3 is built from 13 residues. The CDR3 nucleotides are TGTGCCAGCATCCAGGGAATGAACACTGAAGCTTTCTTT. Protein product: CASIQGMNTEAFF.